Shown below are 5 T cell receptor beta chains from a single sample sequenced in a study of cytomegalovirus exposure and HLA in healthy donors. A multiplex PCR was run with 60 Vbeta primers and 13 Jbeta primers. Measured with immunoSEQ multiplex PCR; TCRdb has only the in-frame clones, and not every one. Among more than 100,000 clones listed, 75% to 90% were seen once. The sequenced sample consisted of PBMCs. The receptors were gathered from a man aged 40-50 years in good health and CMV-seronegative.

The genes are TRBV7-2 and TRBJ2-7; possibly TRBD1 for D (6 bases). Germline loops: CDR1 SGHTA, CDR2 FQGNSA. Trimming stripped 8 bases from V and 2 bases from J, with 16 bases between. This CDR3 contains 14 residues. The CDR3 loop reads CASRRTVTAYEQYF. The CDR3 region has the DNA TGTGCCAGCCGGCGGACAGTAACAGCCTACGAGCAGTACTTC.

This clone was seen once. The CDR3 coding sequence is TGTGCCAGCAGCTCTGAGCGGGGTCGAGAGACCCAGTACTTC. This codes for CASSSERGRETQYF. The chain carries TRBV7-8 and TRBJ2-5; 7 bases agree with TRBD2. Germline values: CDR1 SGHVS, CDR2 FQNEAQ. The CDR3 runs 14 residues. V was clipped by 4 bases and J by 4 bases; unmatched bases: 6.

V gene TRBV18 combines with J gene TRBJ2-2, with 7 positions matching TRBD1. This CDR3 has 14 amino acids. After removal of 6 bases from V and 2 bases from J, the junction contained 3 bases not matched to a gene. The germline V gene has CDR1 KGHSH and CDR2 LQKENI. CDR3 in amino acids: CASSTGRNTGELFF. CDR3 bases: TGTGCCAGCTCGACAGGGAGAAACACCGGGGAGCTGTTTTTT.

The chain uses TRBV4-2 and TRBJ2-1; TRBD2 matches at 16 bases. In germline, CDR1 is LGHNA, CDR2 YNFKEQ. V dropped 4 bases and J dropped 0; count of bases not matched to a gene: 9. There are 20 residues in the CDR3. CDR3 DNA: TGTGCCAGCAGCCCGGGTTCGGGACTAGCGGGAGGGTACTCCTACAATGAGCAGTTCTTC. It specifies CASSPGSGLAGGYSYNEQFF.

The V gene is TRBV5-1, the J gene TRBJ2-7, with 7 bases matching TRBD2. Germline CDR1 is SGHRS and CDR2 is YFSETQ. CDR3 size: 16 residues. With 0 bases clipped from V and 0 bases from J, the junction kept 6 bases outside the gene matches. The CDR3 protein is CASSLGLAYSSYEQYF. Written as DNA, the CDR3 is TGCGCCAGCAGCTTGGGACTAGCTTACAGCTCCTACGAGCAGTACTTC.